These 3 T cell receptor beta chains were sequenced from one sample in a study of identical twins. From the 5' RACE reads, TCRdb called clonotypes with MiXCR, one entry per CDR3 protein. Found here are approximately 500,000 distinct CDR3 sequences, 20% to 25% of them singletons; the top ten hold about 2.7%. These data also featured in a second study, about T cells expressing NK-cell markers.

Sequencing input: CD4+ T cells sorted from blood. The receptors were sampled from a woman aged 18-35 years in good health.

The chain joins TRBV12-3 or TRBV12-4 to TRBJ2-7; D is unclear. V lost 5 bases and J lost 1, with 9 bases in between. The CDR3 has 13 residues. The DNA for the CDR3 is TGTGCCAGCAGTAAGACGTCTTCCTACGAGCAGTACTTC. Amino acids: CASSKTSSYEQYF.

This chain links TRBV2 with TRBJ1-5, with 7 bases aligning to TRBD1. The trim removed 6 bases at V and 2 bases at J, leaving 4 bases unmatched. This CDR3 is built from 14 residues. Germline CDR1 SNHLY, CDR2 FYNNEI. The CDR3 is CASSDREGNQPQHF. The CDR3 DNA sequence: TGTGCCAGCAGCGACAGGGAGGGCAATCAGCCCCAGCATTTT.

As DNA, the CDR3 is TGTGCCAGCAGCTTATCCCCAGGGTCCGGGGAGCTGTTTTTT. Its protein is CASSLSPGSGELFF. The rearrangement links TRBV7-6 to TRBJ2-2; D possibly corresponds to TRBD1 (5 bases). This CDR3 contains 14 residues. V was trimmed by 2 bases and J by 6 bases, leaving 10 bases between them. Germline assignment: CDR1 SGHVS and CDR2 FNYEAQ.